This record concerns one T cell receptor beta chain sequence. Which antigen it targets is not known. There are no base qualities to consult, and no much larger clone falls within one base. Via the germline V gene, CDR1 is LGHNA and CDR2 YNFKEQ. V sheds 3 bases and J sheds 3 bases, leaving 18 bases between their ends. The CDR3 has 17 amino acids, counting the end cysteine and phenylalanine. The read is trimmed to its CDR3 DNA, 51 bases read in frame from base 1. This sample is drawn from a study of blood T cell repertoires in COVID-19 (dated by TCRdb to 2020 to 2021). For context, the study as a whole: Collaborator samples came from the United States, Italy and Spain and covered acute and convalescent phases of COVID-19. The prospective study material was composed of cDNA or gDNA derived from T cells, B-cell-depleted T cells, or PBMCs. Subjects who had been exposed to COVID-19, were actively infected with it, or had recovered from it provided the deeply sampled blood TCRbeta repertoires that made up the dataset. The repertoires were released in a freely available public database intended as a resource for research on the immune response to SARS-CoV-2. The samples were drawn from two sources: the first 160 participants of the ongoing ImmuneRACE study, and 1,200 or so subjects contributed by 6 global collaborators. Nearly every sample came with metadata listing a de-identified subject ID, COVID-19 status, age in years and sex. HLA class I and class II types, where available, came from metadata supplied by the sample provider rather than from assay-based typing.

Participants in the prospective study were aged about 18 to 89 years, lived in some 24 United States geographic areas, and enrolled through a virtual design. To assign participants to cohorts, the prospective study relied on clinical history that participants themselves reported in a screening survey and a study questionnaire. Mobile phlebotomists in the prospective study collected whole blood, serum and a nasopharyngeal or oropharyngeal swab from every participant. Over an approximately 2-month period, participants in the prospective study had the option of providing additional blood draws and questionnaires. Before DNA extraction, blood samples from the prospective study were shipped at room temperature or frozen. TCRbeta CDR3 regions were amplified from genomic DNA using the immunoSEQ Assay, a bias-controlled multiplex PCR. The paper's data handling went like this. The number of nucleated cells in each sample was estimated by amplification of reference gene primers within the assay. To quantify the absolute abundance of each unique TCRbeta CDR3 rearrangement, sequence reads were collapsed and filtered. Productive Simpson clonality was computed per sample as the square root of Simpson's diversity index over productive rearrangements. Here the immuneACCESS table is served through TCRdb, limited to in-frame sequences with V and J called. Missing clones are a known gap in these copies; in checked studies unresolved V genes cover under half, and the rest lacks a known reason. The DNA gave D and trimming, while V, J and clone size come from that table. The sample yields about 200,000 clones; approximately 86% were counted once. The ten top clones hold less than 5.5% of the sample.

The full study reports these points: Clinical and demographic metadata were provided uncurated, with the amount varying by source and participant.

The sequence was collected from a woman aged 55-70 years with acute COVID-19. The rearranged segments are TRBV4-2 and TRBJ1-3, with a tentative D gene TRBD1 over 6 matching bases. Sequencing input: PBMCs or T cells enriched from blood (not recorded which). The CDR3: CASSHPDGGGGGNTIYF. The DNA reads as follows: TGTGCCAGCAGCCACCCTGATGGGGGGGGCGGTGGAAACACCATATATTTT.